This paragraph covers one T cell receptor beta chain sequence. The junction departs from germline at one end; a sequencing error may be responsible. Unsorted whole blood yielded the blood RNA, and germline DNA was also extracted. Treatment-naive at the time, the patients had chronic HBV infection. Prior to the surgical procedure, about 4 milliliters of peripheral blood were collected. The data were obtained in a study of tumor-infiltrating lymphocytes in primary liver carcinoma. Across the whole study: Each of the growths was stage T1-T3 N0M0, extending roughly 4.2 to 10 cm across.

The germline CDR1 and CDR2 sequences are SGHAT and FQNNGV. There are 16 residues in the CDR3. Production of TCR beta cDNA used 500 ng total RNA together with a constant-region primer. Slightly modified ARM-PCR with three nested multiplex PCR rounds yielded TCR beta libraries. Each of the first two PCR rounds ran approximately 9 cycles with TRBV1-TRBV30 forward and C-beta reverse primers. Via MiXCR, TCRdb re-called the multiplex PCR reads, giving one row per CDR3 protein. The sample contains hundreds of thousands of distinct CDR3 sequences, roughly 60% of which appear only once. Source material: peripheral blood. J is TRBJ2-1 and V is TRBV11-2; D may be TRBD2 (5 bases). The sequence was collected from a woman in her twenties or thirties with primary liver carcinoma and hepatitis B virus infection. Here the CDR3 reads CASGLATRVGYNEQLF. Here the CDR3 DNA reads TGTGCCAGCGGCTTAGCTACGAGGGTAGGGTACAATGAGCAGCTCTTC.